A selection of T cell receptor beta chains follows, all from one sample in a study of cytomegalovirus exposure and HLA in healthy donors. Clones were sequenced by immunoSEQ multiplex PCR, and TCRdb holds only the in-frame ones, with some missing. The repertoire holds about 130,000 clones, with approximately 90% as singletons. The material sequenced was PBMCs. Receptors originate from a woman in her 30s in good health and CMV-seropositive. The CDR3 runs from the conserved cysteine through the conserved F or W. D genes are given only for firm matches. Only some rows state a clone size, as once, few, many or a class for expanded clones.

size: once
V: TRBV6-1
J: TRBJ1-1
D: .
length: 15
CDR3: CASSREARGSTEAFF
DNA: TGTGCCAGCAGTCGAGAAGCCAGGGGTAGCACTGAAGCTTTCTTT

size: .
V: TRBV27
J: TRBJ2-1
D: TRBD1
length: 15
CDR3: CASRPGTGGYNEQFF
DNA: TGTGCCAGCCGGCCAGGGACAGGGGGTTACAATGAGCAGTTCTTC

size: .
V: TRBV14
J: TRBJ1-6
D: .
length: 16
CDR3: CASSQDRAAIGTPLHF
DNA: TGTGCCAGCAGCCAAGATAGGGCAGCCATCGGGACACCCCTCCACTTT

size: .
V: TRBV25-1
J: TRBJ1-2
D: TRBD1
length: 16
CDR3: CASSELRQGNNYGYTF
DNA: TGTGCCAGCAGTGAACTACGACAGGGTAATAACTATGGCTACACCTTC

size: .
V: TRBV6-5
J: TRBJ2-7
D: .
length: 15
CDR3: CASSYLGARSYEQYF
DNA: TGTGCCAGCAGTTACTTGGGGGCTCGCTCCTACGAGCAGTACTTC

size: .
V: TRBV2
J: TRBJ2-3
D: .
length: 15
CDR3: CAVQRGGAGTDTQYF
DNA: TGTGCCGTGCAAAGAGGGGGGGCGGGCACAGATACGCAGTATTTT

size: .
V: TRBV6-1
J: TRBJ1-1
D: .
length: 13
CDR3: CASSGLRNTEAFF
DNA: TGTGCCAGCAGTGGTCTTAGGAACACTGAAGCTTTCTTT

size: once
V: TRBV6-1
J: TRBJ1-4
D: TRBD1
length: 16
CDR3: CASSEAGGQGNEKLFF
DNA: TGTGCCAGCAGTGAAGCGGGGGGACAGGGGAATGAAAAACTGTTTTTT

size: .
V: TRBV25-1
J: TRBJ2-7
D: TRBD1
length: 16
CDR3: CASSDLSTGVPHEQYF
DNA: TGTGCCAGCAGTGACCTCTCGACAGGGGTTCCCCACGAGCAGTACTTC

size: .
V: TRBV7-8
J: TRBJ2-7
D: TRBD2
length: 15
CDR3: CASSFSGRSPYEQYF
DNA: TGTGCCAGCAGCTTTAGCGGGAGAAGCCCCTACGAGCAGTACTTC

size: .
V: TRBV29-1
J: TRBJ2-3
D: TRBD2
length: 13
CDR3: CSVKRELGDTQYF
DNA: TGCAGCGTCAAGCGGGAGCTGGGAGATACGCAGTATTTT

size: .
V: TRBV2
J: TRBJ2-5
D: TRBD2
length: 14
CDR3: CASSSSGGPETQYF
DNA: TGTGCCAGCAGTAGTAGCGGGGGCCCGGAGACCCAGTACTTC

size: .
V: TRBV5-1
J: TRBJ2-5
D: .
length: 15
CDR3: CASSLGTGGEETQYF
DNA: TGCGCCAGCAGCTTGGGTACAGGGGGGGAGGAGACCCAGTACTTC

size: once
V: TRBV4-2
J: TRBJ2-1
D: .
length: 17
CDR3: CASSQDPHVSSYNEQFF
DNA: TGTGCCAGCAGCCAAGATCCCCACGTCAGCTCCTACAATGAGCAGTTCTTC

size: few
V: TRBV4-2
J: TRBJ2-7
D: .
length: 14
CDR3: CASSQERGGYEQYF
DNA: TGTGCCAGCAGCCAAGAACGCGGCGGCTACGAGCAGTACTTC

size: .
V: TRBV14
J: TRBJ1-5
D: TRBD1
length: 13
CDR3: CASSRQGSGPQHF
DNA: TGTGCCAGCAGCCGACAGGGCTCCGGGCCCCAGCATTTT

size: .
V: TRBV28
J: TRBJ2-7
D: .
length: 14
CDR3: CASSSQGGVYEQYF
DNA: TGTGCCAGCAGTTCACAGGGGGGGGTTTACGAGCAGTACTTC

size: .
V: TRBV27
J: TRBJ2-2
D: .
length: 12
CDR3: CASSLNTGELFF
DNA: TGTGCCAGCAGTCTGAACACCGGGGAGCTGTTTTTT

size: .
V: TRBV7-2
J: TRBJ2-1
D: .
length: 11
CDR3: CASSLVNEQFF
DNA: TGTGCCAGCAGCTTAGTAAATGAGCAGTTCTTC

size: .
V: TRBV28
J: TRBJ2-7
D: .
length: 13
CDR3: CATFLSGTDEQYF
DNA: TGTGCCACCTTCCTTAGCGGGACAGACGAGCAGTACTTC

size: .
V: TRBV11-2
J: TRBJ1-2
D: .
length: 14
CDR3: CASSSVDSRNGYTF
DNA: TGTGCCAGCAGTTCGGTCGATAGTCGAAATGGCTACACCTTC

size: .
V: TRBV5-6
J: TRBJ1-5
D: TRBD1
length: 14
CDR3: CASSLGTGRRPQHF
DNA: TGTGCCAGCAGCCTCGGGACAGGGCGTAGGCCCCAGCATTTT

size: .
V: TRBV4-1
J: TRBJ2-1
D: TRBD1
length: 15
CDR3: CASSSQRQGRNEQFF
DNA: TGCGCCAGCAGCTCCCAGCGACAGGGCAGGAATGAGCAGTTCTTC

size: .
V: TRBV15
J: TRBJ2-1
D: TRBD2
length: 16
CDR3: CATSSGTSGAYNEQFF
DNA: TGTGCCACCAGCAGCGGTACTAGCGGGGCCTACAATGAGCAGTTCTTC

size: .
V: TRBV5-4
J: TRBJ1-3
D: TRBD1
length: 16
CDR3: CASSLGQGFSGNTIYF
DNA: TGTGCCAGCAGCTTGGGACAGGGATTCAGTGGAAACACCATATATTTT

size: .
V: TRBV7-8
J: TRBJ2-2
D: TRBD1
length: 16
CDR3: CASSHLMAGGTGELFF
DNA: TGTGCCAGCAGCCACCTTATGGCAGGGGGCACCGGGGAGCTGTTTTTT

size: .
V: TRBV7-9
J: TRBJ2-7
D: TRBD2
length: 15
CDR3: CASSRTSGGAGEQYF
DNA: TGTGCCAGCAGCCGGACTAGCGGGGGGGCTGGCGAGCAGTACTTC

size: .
V: TRBV5-4
J: TRBJ2-5
D: .
length: 14
CDR3: CASSLAARRETQYF
DNA: TGTGCCAGCAGCTTGGCCGCCAGAAGAGAGACCCAGTACTTC

size: .
V: TRBV6-6
J: TRBJ1-1
D: TRBD1
length: 16
CDR3: CASSPRDRGLVTEAFF
DNA: TGTGCCAGCAGTCCCCGGGACAGGGGGCTAGTTACTGAAGCTTTCTTT

size: .
V: TRBV5-1
J: TRBJ2-3
D: TRBD1
length: 18
CDR3: CASSGRGTGSGGTDTQYF
DNA: TGCGCCAGCAGCGGCCGGGGGACAGGGAGTGGCGGCACAGATACGCAGTATTTT

size: many
V: TRBV6-1
J: TRBJ1-6
D: TRBD1
length: 15
CDR3: CASSDPRGRFSPLHF
DNA: TGTGCCAGCAGTGACCCCAGGGGGCGGTTTTCACCCCTCCACTTT

size: .
V: TRBV5-6
J: TRBJ1-6
D: .
length: 14
CDR3: CASSFRGGNSPLHF
DNA: TGTGCCAGCAGCTTCCGAGGGGGAAATTCACCCCTCCACTTT

size: .
V: TRBV18
J: TRBJ2-5
D: .
length: 15
CDR3: CASSPGQGTRETQYF
DNA: TGTGCCAGCTCACCAGGGCAGGGGACGCGAGAGACCCAGTACTTC

size: .
V: TRBV6-5
J: TRBJ2-5
D: TRBD1
length: 15
CDR3: CASSQGTGSRETQYF
DNA: TGTGCCAGCAGCCAGGGGACAGGGTCTCGAGAGACCCAGTACTTC

size: .
V: TRBV10-3
J: TRBJ2-3
D: .
length: 15
CDR3: CAISGSGQPTDTQYF
DNA: TGTGCCATCAGTGGTTCAGGGCAGCCCACAGATACGCAGTATTTT

size: .
V: TRBV19
J: TRBJ1-1
D: TRBD1
length: 16
CDR3: CASSMPGQASGTEAFF
DNA: TGTGCCAGTAGTATGCCGGGACAGGCGTCGGGCACTGAAGCTTTCTTT

size: .
V: TRBV5-6
J: TRBJ2-3
D: .
length: 16
CDR3: CASRSPRRGVTDTQYF
DNA: TGTGCCAGCAGATCCCCACGCCGTGGAGTCACAGATACGCAGTATTTT

size: .
V: TRBV19
J: TRBJ1-2
D: .
length: 14
CDR3: CASSTPGARYGYTF
DNA: TGTGCCAGTAGTACCCCAGGGGCCCGCTATGGCTACACCTTC

size: .
V: TRBV4-1
J: TRBJ1-5
D: .
length: 19
CDR3: CASSQVPFASGGGDQPQHF
DNA: TGCGCCAGCAGCCAAGTCCCCTTCGCCTCGGGGGGGGGTGATCAGCCCCAGCATTTT

size: .
V: TRBV23-1
J: TRBJ2-4
D: TRBD2
length: 17
CDR3: CASSDGGTTLAKNIQYF
DNA: TGCGCCAGCAGTGATGGCGGGACTACACTAGCCAAAAACATTCAGTACTTC

size: .
V: TRBV6-5
J: TRBJ1-2
D: .
length: 12
CDR3: CASSDPSGGYTF
DNA: TGTGCCAGCAGTGATCCGTCGGGAGGCTACACCTTC

size: .
V: TRBV28
J: TRBJ2-6
D: .
length: 13
CDR3: CASTRDGANVLTF
DNA: TGTGCCAGCACCAGGGATGGGGCCAACGTCCTGACTTTC

size: .
V: TRBV28
J: TRBJ2-1
D: TRBD2
length: 15
CDR3: CASRLPGLAGLEQFF
DNA: TGTGCCAGCAGGCTTCCGGGACTAGCGGGACTTGAGCAGTTCTTC

size: .
V: TRBV10-3
J: TRBJ2-1
D: TRBD2
length: 13
CDR3: CAIRASGGDEQFF
DNA: TGTGCCATCAGGGCTAGCGGGGGAGATGAGCAGTTCTTC

size: .
V: TRBV29-1
J: TRBJ2-1
D: .
length: 11
CDR3: CSVAGRNEQFF
DNA: TGCAGCGTTGCGGGGAGGAATGAGCAGTTCTTC

size: .
V: TRBV5-4
J: TRBJ2-2
D: TRBD2
length: 17
CDR3: CASSLTSGGAYTGELFF
DNA: TGTGCCAGCAGCTTGACTAGCGGGGGGGCGTACACCGGGGAGCTGTTTTTT

size: few
V: TRBV7-8
J: TRBJ1-6
D: .
length: 14
CDR3: CASSPTGVESPLHF
DNA: TGTGCCAGCAGCCCCACGGGGGTCGAATCACCCCTCCACTTT

size: .
V: TRBV20-1
J: TRBJ1-1
D: .
length: 11
CDR3: CSAAPGGEAFF
DNA: TGCAGTGCTGCCCCCGGGGGTGAAGCTTTCTTT

size: .
V: TRBV6-1
J: TRBJ2-7
D: .
length: 15
CDR3: CASSEAPGAAYEQYF
DNA: TGTGCCAGCAGTGAAGCGCCAGGGGCGGCCTACGAGCAGTACTTC

size: .
V: TRBV7-8
J: TRBJ2-3
D: .
length: 15
CDR3: CASSSSGARADTQYF
DNA: TGTGCCAGCAGCTCATCGGGTGCCCGGGCAGATACGCAGTATTTT

size: .
V: TRBV6-4
J: TRBJ2-1
D: TRBD2
length: 13
CDR3: CASSVLAGGEQFF
DNA: TGTGCCAGCAGTGTACTAGCGGGAGGCGAGCAGTTCTTC

size: .
V: TRBV7-9
J: TRBJ1-2
D: .
length: 11
CDR3: CASSPPDGYTF
DNA: TGTGCCAGCAGCCCACCGGATGGCTACACCTTC

size: .
V: TRBV11-2
J: TRBJ2-7
D: TRBD1
length: 14
CDR3: CASSLGRGNYEQYF
DNA: TGTGCCAGCAGCCTGGGCAGGGGGAACTACGAGCAGTACTTC

size: .
V: TRBV28
J: TRBJ2-1
D: TRBD1
length: 17
CDR3: CASRTVGQELTYNEQFF
DNA: TGTGCCAGCAGGACCGTAGGACAGGAATTGACCTACAATGAGCAGTTCTTC

size: .
V: TRBV6-4
J: TRBJ1-1
D: .
length: 16
CDR3: CASSDAAGGMNTEAFF
DNA: TGTGCCAGCAGTGACGCGGCGGGGGGGATGAACACTGAAGCTTTCTTT

size: .
V: TRBV6-6
J: TRBJ1-6
D: .
length: 16
CDR3: CASDYTGRSYNSPLHF
DNA: TGTGCCAGCGATTATACAGGGCGCTCCTATAATTCACCCCTCCACTTT

size: .
V: TRBV5-1
J: TRBJ1-2
D: .
length: 13
CDR3: CASSLVADYGYTF
DNA: TGCGCCAGCAGCTTGGTGGCAGACTATGGCTACACCTTC

size: .
V: TRBV7-2
J: TRBJ2-3
D: TRBD2
length: 15
CDR3: CASSLTGLVTDTQYF
DNA: TGTGCCAGCAGCTTAACTGGACTAGTCACAGATACGCAGTATTTT